The 30 T cell receptor beta chains listed next were all sequenced from one sample in a study of T cell responses to AZD1222 COVID-19 vaccine. Assay: immunoSEQ multiplex PCR; the TCRdb copy retains only in-frame clones and omits some. The sample table includes under 150,000 clones. The material sequenced was peripheral blood. Source of these receptors: an adult in good health.

The rearrangement links TRBV28 to TRBJ2-7; 9 bases are a match to TRBD1. CDR1 and CDR2 from the germline V gene are MDHEN and SYDVKM. The CDR3 length is 13 residues. Germline trimming cut 6 bases from V and 7 bases from J; bases unmatched to any gene: 7. CDR3 sequence: CASRGTGTGEQYF. In DNA form, the CDR3 reads TGTGCCAGCAGGGGGACAGGGACGGGGGAGCAGTACTTC. The full variable domain, in which reference TRBV28 and TRBJ2-7 provide the parts outside the CDR3, is DVKVTQSSRYLVKRTGEKVFLECVQDMDHENMFWYRQDPGLGLRLIYFSYDVKMKEKGDIPEGYSVSREKKERFSLILESASTNQTSMYLCASRGTGTGEQYFGPGTRLTVT.

The rearrangement links TRBV6-5 to TRBJ1-2; D gene uncertain. This CDR3 is built from 14 residues. Germline CDR1 is MNHEY and CDR2 is SVGAGI. V lost 2 bases to trimming and J lost 2 bases, with 9 bases between them. CDR3 region: CASSYITGNYGYTF. CDR3 DNA: TGTGCCAGCAGTTACATCACTGGAAACTATGGCTACACCTTC.

The genes are TRBV7-8 and TRBJ2-1; 16 positions agree with TRBD2. This CDR3 region has 17 residues. Germline V gene data show CDR1 as SGHVS and CDR2 as FQNEAQ. Trimming removed 3 bases from V and 5 bases from J; junction bases left unmatched: 4. The CDR3 nucleotides are TGTGCCAGCAGCTTCGGGACTAGCGGGGGGGCCCACAATGAGCAGTTCTTC. Its protein is CASSFGTSGGAHNEQFF.

This chain joins TRBV6-9 and TRBJ1-5; weak D call: TRBD1 (6 bases). CDR3 length: 15 amino acids. Germline loops: CDR1 MNHGY, CDR2 SVAAGI. Trimming pared 0 bases from V and 7 bases from J, leaving 13 bases between. CDR3 amino acids: CASSYSRGAGQPQHF. The CDR3, as DNA: TGTGCCAGCAGTTATTCGAGGGGGGCAGGACAGCCCCAGCATTTT.

V gene TRBV30 combines with J gene TRBJ2-7; D is ambiguous. Germline V gene sequence: CDR1 GTSNPN, CDR2 SVGIG (reference sequence). Trimming pared 4 bases from V and 6 bases from J, leaving 10 bases between. The CDR3 has 11 amino acids. The CDR3 is CAWTSGAEQYF. CDR3 bases: TGTGCCTGGACGTCAGGAGCCGAGCAGTACTTC.

CDR3 loop: CASSLVKGRGTEAFF. The CDR3 DNA sequence: TGTGCCAGCAGCTTAGTAAAGGGGAGAGGCACTGAAGCTTTCTTT. V usage is TRBV11-2 and J usage is TRBJ1-1; a possible D gene is TRBD1 (5 bases). V lost 1 base to trimming and J lost 4 bases, with 13 bases between them. Per the germline V gene, CDR1 is SGHAT and CDR2 is FQNNGV. The CDR3 totals 15 residues.

The gene calls are TRBV11-2 and TRBJ1-1, with D unresolved. The ends were cut back, 1 base at V and 0 bases at J, with 9 bases in the middle. The CDR3 covers 15 residues. Per the germline V gene, CDR1 is SGHAT and CDR2 is FQNNGV. In nucleotides, the CDR3 is TGTGCCAGCAGCTTAGTGGCAGTGATGAACACTGAAGCTTTCTTT. Protein product: CASSLVAVMNTEAFF.

The chain is built from TRBV6-5 and TRBJ1-4, with a weak D call TRBD1 (5 bases). In germline, CDR1 is MNHEY, CDR2 SVGAGI. Trimming took off 2 bases at V and 6 bases at J, with 7 bases between the two ends. This CDR3 has 13 amino acids. As DNA, the CDR3 is TGTGCCAGCAGTTACGGGACGGATGAAAAACTGTTTTTT. It encodes CASSYGTDEKLFF.

The chain uses TRBV19 and TRBJ1-1; 7 bases are shared with TRBD1. The CDR3 contains 15 residues. CDR1 LNHDA and CDR2 SQIVND come from the germline V gene (reference sequence). J was trimmed by 5 bases and V by 7 bases; bases with no gene match: 13. CDR3 sequence (DNA): TGTGCCAGTACCGATTGGCAGGGGGTAACGACTGAAGCTTTCTTT. It encodes CASTDWQGVTTEAFF.

The chain uses TRBV29-1 and TRBJ2-5, with 9 bases identical to TRBD1. J was trimmed by 5 bases and V by 3 bases; bases with no gene match: 7. In germline, CDR1 is SQVTM, CDR2 ANQGSEA. This CDR3 contains 14 residues. The DNA for the CDR3 is TGCAGCGTTGAGACAGGGGGGACATCGGAGACCCAGTACTTC. It is translated as CSVETGGTSETQYF.

The J gene is TRBJ1-2, the V gene TRBV2; D not certain. The CDR3 length is 14 residues. V lost 8 bases to trimming and J lost 4 bases, with 17 bases between them. Per germline, CDR1 SNHLY and CDR2 FYNNEI. The CDR3 DNA follows: TGTGCCAGCTCCAGAGACCTGCCAGGCTATGGCTACACCTTC. It is translated as CASSRDLPGYGYTF.

In nucleotides, the CDR3 is TGCGCCAGCAGCCAAGAACGGGGGTCAGAAGGTCTACCCCACACAGATACGCAGTATTTT. Its protein product is CASSQERGSEGLPHTDTQYF. This rearrangement joins TRBV4-3 to TRBJ2-3; tentatively, D is TRBD2 (6 bases). This CDR3 contains 20 residues. V lost 0 bases, J lost 2 bases, and 24 bases lay in between. The germline CDR1 and CDR2 sequences are LGHNA and YSLEER.

V is TRBV5-1 and J is TRBJ1-4; 7 nucleotides match TRBD1. Losses at the gene ends were 5 bases for V and 6 bases for J; bases not matched to a gene: 7. The length of the CDR3 is 14 residues. Germline CDR1 is SGHRS and CDR2 is YFSETQ. The CDR3 reads CASSKGAGDEKLFF. CDR3 nucleotide sequence: TGCGCCAGCAGTAAGGGGGCCGGGGATGAAAAACTGTTTTTT. The full variable domain, rest sourced from reference TRBV5-1 and TRBJ1-4, is KAGVTQTPRYLIKTRGQQVTLSCSPISGHRSVSWYQQTPGQGLQFLFEYFSETQRNKGNFPGRFSGRQFSNSRSEMNVSTLELGDSALYLCASSKGAGDEKLFFGSGTQLSVL.

V is TRBV3-1 (or the pseudogene TRBV3-2) and J is TRBJ1-1; 11 nucleotides line up with TRBD1. CDR3 length equals 16 residues. The trim removed 4 bases at V and 7 bases at J, leaving 11 bases unmatched. CDR1 and CDR2 (germline): LGHDT, YNNKEL (reference sequence). The CDR3 spells CASSPRTGGPKVEAFF. The DNA for the CDR3 is TGTGCCAGCAGCCCGAGGACAGGGGGCCCGAAGGTTGAAGCTTTCTTT.

The chain employs TRBV7-9 and TRBJ1-2, with TRBD1 as a possible D gene (5 bases). This CDR3 contains 13 residues. V was trimmed by 5 bases and J by 5 bases, leaving 12 bases between them. CDR1 is SEHNR, CDR2 FQNEAQ, per germline (reference sequence). The CDR3 region is CASSPGSYYGYTF. The CDR3 DNA reads as TGTGCCAGCAGCCCAGGGAGTTATTATGGCTACACCTTC. The full variable domain, completed using reference TRBV7-9 and TRBJ1-2, is DTGVSQNPRHKITKRGQNVTFRCDPISEHNRLYWYRQTLGQGPEFLTYFQNEAQLEKSRLLSDRFSAERPKGSFSTLEIQRTEQGDSAMYLCASSPGSYYGYTFGSGTRLTVV.

The V gene is TRBV5-6, the J gene TRBJ2-5; 7 nucleotides line up with TRBD1. The junction had 11 bases not matched to a gene; V was cut back by 3 bases and J by 6 bases. This CDR3 has 15 amino acids. Germline V lookup: CDR1 SGHDT, CDR2 YYEEEE. CDR3 sequence: CASSWVAGGSQTQYF. CDR3 nucleotides: TGTGCCAGCAGCTGGGTGGCAGGGGGTTCGCAGACCCAGTACTTC.

The V call is TRBV9, the J call TRBJ1-1; D is ambiguous. The V end was cut by 2 bases, the J end by 4 bases, with 15 bases between. Germline V gene sequence: CDR1 SGDLS, CDR2 YYNGEE. This CDR3 spans 15 amino acids. The CDR3 here is CASSVGPGWSTEAFF. The CDR3 nucleotides are TGTGCCAGCAGCGTCGGGCCTGGTTGGAGCACTGAAGCTTTCTTT. Drawing the rest from reference TRBV9 and TRBJ1-1, the complete variable domain is DSGVTQTPKHLITATGQRVTLRCSPRSGDLSVYWYQQSLDQGLQFLIQYYNGEERAKGNILERFSAQQFPDLHSELNLSSLELGDSALYFCASSVGPGWSTEAFFGQGTRLTVV.

The rearrangement links TRBV5-1 to TRBJ1-2; 8 bases agree with TRBD1. The trim removed 0 bases at V and 2 bases at J, leaving 3 bases unmatched. The germline gives CDR1 SGHRS, CDR2 YFSETQ. The length of the CDR3 is 15 residues. This CDR3 reads CASSLAGTGNYGYTF. CDR3 nucleotide sequence: TGCGCCAGCAGCTTGGCCGGGACAGGCAACTATGGCTACACCTTC.

This chain joins TRBV10-3 and TRBJ2-7; D may be TRBD1 (5 bases). Per the germline V gene, CDR1 is ENHRY and CDR2 is SYGVKD. The ends were cut back, 2 bases at V and 3 bases at J, with 5 bases in the middle. The length of the CDR3 is 12 residues. The CDR3 sequence: CAISETGYEQYF. The CDR3 DNA is TGTGCCATCAGTGAGACAGGCTACGAGCAGTACTTC.

CDR3 protein: CASSQDFRYRSSAGNTEAFF. The CDR3 nucleotides are TGTGCCAGCAGCCAAGATTTCCGATATCGTTCTTCCGCGGGGAACACTGAAGCTTTCTTT. This chain uses TRBV3-1 (or the pseudogene TRBV3-2) with TRBJ1-1; no clear D gene. V lost 0 bases to trimming and J lost 1 base, with 24 bases between them. CDR3 length: 20 amino acids. CDR1 is LGHDT and CDR2 is YNNKEL in the germline V gene (reference sequence).

CDR3 bases: TGTGCCAGCAGAGCGGACACCTTTTACAATGAGCAGTTCTTC. Encoded protein: CASRADTFYNEQFF. This rearrangement joins TRBV2 to TRBJ2-1; D possibly matches TRBD1 or TRBD2 (5 bases each). Germline CDR1 reads SNHLY; CDR2 reads FYNNEI. V gave up 6 bases and J gave up 4 bases, with 13 bases separating them. CDR3 length: 14 residues. Full variable domain (rest looked up from reference TRBV2 and TRBJ2-1): EPEVTQTPSHQVTQMGQEVILRCVPISNHLYFYWYRQILGQKVEFLVSFYNNEISEKSEIFDDQFSVERPDGSNFTLKIRSTKLEDSAMYFCASRADTFYNEQFFGPGTRLTVL.

The chain joins TRBV3-1 (or the pseudogene TRBV3-2) to TRBJ2-7, with 9 bases that match TRBD1. With 6 bases clipped from V and 12 bases from J, the junction kept 9 bases outside the gene matches. Looked up from germline, CDR1 is LGHDT and CDR2 is YNNKEL (reference sequence). This CDR3 spans 12 amino acids. The CDR3: CASRPTGGALYF. The DNA for the CDR3 is TGTGCCAGCAGGCCCACAGGGGGCGCATTGTACTTC.

The chain has TRBV19 and TRBJ2-7; D is possibly TRBD1 (5 bases). Per germline, CDR1 LNHDA and CDR2 SQIVND (reference sequence). V lost 4 bases and J 3 bases, leaving 10 bases between the germline ends. This CDR3 region has 13 residues. The CDR3: CASSTGHLYEQYF. The DNA of the CDR3 is TGTGCCAGTAGTACCGGACATCTCTACGAGCAGTACTTC.

The chain couples TRBV11-3 to TRBJ2-3; weak D call: TRBD2 (7 bases). The CDR3 contains 16 residues. Germline V CDR1 and CDR2: SGHNT, YENEEA. V was clipped by 0 bases and J by 3 bases, with 13 bases between them. CDR3 residues: CASSLDRGARTDTQYF. The CDR3 bases are TGTGCCAGCAGCTTAGATCGGGGGGCGCGGACAGATACGCAGTATTTT.

The chain recombines TRBV6-1 with TRBJ2-7; D is undetermined. CDR1 MNHNS and CDR2 SASEGT come from the germline V gene. V was cut by 2 bases and J by 2 bases, with 1 base left in between. The CDR3 runs 11 residues. The CDR3 loop reads CASSEPYEQYF. DNA of the CDR3: TGTGCCAGCAGTGAACCCTACGAGCAGTACTTC.

J is TRBJ1-6 and V is TRBV7-2, with unresolved D. The V end was cut by 4 bases, the J end by 1 base, with 20 bases between. Looked up from germline, CDR1 is SGHTA and CDR2 is FQGNSA. The CDR3 is made up of 19 amino acids. The CDR3 coding sequence is TGTGCCAGCAGCTCCGAACCCTCCGGGAGAGGGTCCTATAATTCACCCCTCCACTTT. Its protein is CASSSEPSGRGSYNSPLHF.

The V call is TRBV15, the J call TRBJ2-7; TRBD2 matches 7 bases. The CDR3 extends over 14 amino acids. With 2 bases clipped from V and 2 bases from J, the junction kept 3 bases outside the gene matches. CDR1 and CDR2 (germline): LNHNV, YYDKDF (reference sequence). Here the CDR3 reads CATSRSGLAYEQYF. CDR3 sequence (DNA): TGTGCCACCAGCAGATCCGGACTAGCCTACGAGCAGTACTTC.

CDR3 in DNA: TGTGCCAGCAGCCCTGGGGTCGTTGGTTTCGGGGATACGCAGTATTTT. Residues: CASSPGVVGFGDTQYF. J is TRBJ2-3 and V is TRBV7-2; D is ambiguous. The CDR3 consists of 16 residues. V gave up 5 bases and J gave up 6 bases, with 21 bases separating them. Looked up from germline, CDR1 is SGHTA and CDR2 is FQGNSA.

This chain links TRBV12-3 or TRBV12-4 with TRBJ2-2, with no clear D. The CDR3 has 13 amino acids. V shed 7 bases and J shed 5 bases, with 11 bases lying between them. The chain's CDR3 is CASNRRVTGELFF. As DNA, the CDR3 is TGTGCCAGCAATAGAAGGGTGACCGGGGAGCTGTTTTTT.

This sequence joins TRBV19 and TRBJ1-6; 7 bases align to TRBD1. The CDR3 has 14 residues. The ends lost 3 bases at V and 7 bases at J; junction bases unmatched: 3. Germline V CDR1 and CDR2: LNHDA, SQIVND (reference sequence). For the CDR3, the DNA is TGTGCCAGTAGTATGGGGACAGCGAATTCACCCCTCCACTTT. Protein sequence: CASSMGTANSPLHF.